A single sample gave rise to the 14 T cell receptor beta chains below, sequenced in a study of cytomegalovirus exposure and HLA in healthy donors. 60 Vbeta and 13 Jbeta primers were used in PCR. Profiled with immunoSEQ multiplex PCR; TCRdb holds only in-frame clones, not every one. The sample records approximately 150,000 clones, 77% being singletons. Sequencing used PBMCs. The receptor source for this set is a male donor in good health and CMV-seropositive.

This chain links TRBV4-3 with TRBJ2-3; 7 bases map to TRBD2. The CDR3 contains 17 residues. The trim removed 1 base at V and 0 bases at J, leaving 7 bases unmatched. Germline CDR1 LGHNA, CDR2 YSLEER. CDR3 residues: CASSQASSGASTDTQYF. The CDR3, as DNA: TGCGCCAGCAGCCAAGCATCCAGCGGGGCGAGCACAGATACGCAGTATTTT.

This chain links TRBV6-5 with TRBJ1-5; TRBD1 is a possible D gene (6 bases). V shed 7 bases and J shed 4 bases, with 14 bases lying between them. Germline lookup yields CDR1 MNHEY and CDR2 SVGAGI. The CDR3 loop spans 14 amino acids. In nucleotides, the CDR3 is TGTGCCAGCATTCCTGGACAGCTGAATCAGCCCCAGCATTTT. Its protein is CASIPGQLNQPQHF.

V is TRBV6-1 and J is TRBJ1-5; 7 bases match TRBD1. CDR1 and CDR2 from the germline V gene are MNHNS and SASEGT. V lost 4 bases to trimming and J lost 6 bases; unmatched junction nucleotides: 9. The CDR3 consists of 15 residues. CDR3 DNA sequence: TGTGCCAGCAGTGTGCAGGGGGTAAAAGGTCAGCCCCAGCATTTT. It codes for CASSVQGVKGQPQHF.

This clone was seen a few times. The genes are TRBV2 and TRBJ1-1; D not certain. There are 16 residues in the CDR3. The V and J ends lost 5 bases and 1 base respectively, with 17 bases between them. The germline gives CDR1 SNHLY, CDR2 FYNNEI. CDR3 in amino acids: CASSFYVQDSNTEAFF. Written as DNA, the CDR3 is TGTGCCAGCAGTTTCTACGTCCAGGACTCGAACACTGAAGCTTTCTTT.

This chain links TRBV10-1 with TRBJ2-3, with 8 bases lining up with TRBD2. The V and J ends lost 8 bases and 1 base, in that order; junction bases with no gene match: 14. The CDR3 has 17 amino acids. Germline CDR1 is WNHNN and CDR2 is SYGVQD (reference sequence). CDR3 in DNA: TGCGCCAGCCCTGGCCTTCGGGGGGGGAAGTGCACAGATACGCAGTATTTT. Its protein product is CASPGLRGGKCTDTQYF.

This clone showed up just a few times. This sequence joins TRBV7-8 and TRBJ2-3, with a weak D call TRBD2 (5 bases). Deletions cut 4 bases from V and 1 base from J, with 9 bases between. The CDR3 loop spans 14 amino acids. The V gene's germline CDR1 is SGHVS and CDR2 FQNEAQ. The CDR3 DNA follows: TGTGCCAGCAGCTCCAATAGCGGCACAGATACGCAGTATTTT. Its protein is CASSSNSGTDTQYF.

The chain carries TRBV7-8 and TRBJ1-1; D perhaps matches TRBD1 (5 bases). This CDR3 has 14 amino acids. Germline lookup yields CDR1 SGHVS and CDR2 FQNEAQ. V was cut by 6 bases and J by 0 bases, with 11 bases left in between. The CDR3 sequence is CASRSGTMNTEAFF. In DNA form, the CDR3 reads TGTGCCAGCAGGTCGGGGACTATGAACACTGAAGCTTTCTTT.

This clone came up a few times. The rearrangement links TRBV29-1 to TRBJ1-1; the match to TRBD1 covers 7 bases. The CDR3 loop spans 13 amino acids. With 4 bases clipped from V and 0 bases from J, the junction kept 2 bases outside the gene matches. Germline assignment: CDR1 SQVTM and CDR2 ANQGSEA. CDR3 residues: CSVGDRMNTEAFF. The CDR3 nucleotides read TGCAGCGTTGGGGACAGAATGAACACTGAAGCTTTCTTT.

The chain has TRBV5-5 and TRBJ1-2; 7 nucleotides agree with TRBD1. V gave up 4 bases and J gave up 6 bases; unmatched junction bases: 12. This CDR3 spans 15 amino acids. Per the germline V gene, CDR1 is SGHKS and CDR2 is YYEKEE (reference sequence). The CDR3 nucleotides are TGTGCCAGCAGCCCAACGTTGACAGGGCTGGATGGCTACACCTTC. This translates into CASSPTLTGLDGYTF.

The rearrangement joins TRBV7-5 to TRBJ2-3; no DNA check was done on the table's D call, TRBD2. TRBV7-5 is tagged as a pseudogene. The CDR3 is 21 amino acids. CDR3: CARIPEGVGTSGEGCTDTQYF. In DNA, the CDR3 is TGTGCCAGAATCCCCGAGGGGGTTGGGACTAGCGGGGAGGGGTGCACAGATACGCAGTATTTT.

The rearrangement links TRBV10-3 to TRBJ2-5, with D tentatively TRBD1 (5 bases). CDR1 ENHRY and CDR2 SYGVKD come from the germline V gene. This CDR3 has 12 amino acids. Trimming cost V 2 bases and J 4 bases, with 5 bases left between them. CDR3 sequence (DNA): TGTGCCATCAGTGAGAGGGGAGAGACCCAGTACTTC. This gives the protein CAISERGETQYF.

The J gene is TRBJ2-7, the V gene TRBV2; no definite D call. The CDR3 runs to 14 residues. CDR1 and CDR2 from the germline V gene are SNHLY and FYNNEI. Trimming took 4 bases from V and 2 from J, leaving 12 bases between them. The CDR3 spells CASSVRQATYEQYF. CDR3 nucleotide sequence: TGTGCCAGCAGTGTACGTCAGGCTACCTACGAGCAGTACTTC.

This clone was found once. The rearrangement uses TRBV30 and TRBJ2-7; D call uncertain. Looked up from germline, CDR1 is GTSNPN and CDR2 is SVGIG (reference sequence). Trimming shortened V by 4 bases and J by 6 bases, and 10 bases separated the two germline ends. This CDR3 has 11 amino acids. The CDR3 spells CAWTLGSEQYF. The CDR3, as DNA: TGTGCCTGGACCCTCGGTTCCGAGCAGTACTTC. The variable domain in full, completed from reference TRBV30 and TRBJ2-7, reads SQTIHQWPATLVQPVGSPLSLECTVEGTSNPNLYWYRQAAGRGLQLLFYSVGIGQISSEVPQNLSASRPQDRQFILSSKKLLLSDSGFYLCAWTLGSEQYFGPGTRLTVT.

This clone was counted a few times. The J gene is TRBJ1-1, the V gene TRBV7-9; D is undetermined. This CDR3 region has 13 residues. Trimming took off 2 bases at V and 7 bases at J, with 11 bases between the two ends. Germline V gene sequence: CDR1 SEHNR, CDR2 FQNEAQ (reference sequence). The CDR3 protein is CASSLQSDSEAFF. CDR3 DNA sequence: TGTGCCAGCAGCTTACAGAGCGATAGTGAAGCTTTCTTT.